This T cell receptor (beta chain) originates from a study of identical twins. TCRdb independently ran MiXCR on the 5' RACE reads; one entry per CDR3 protein. This table has a few hundred thousand distinct CDR3 sequences, 9% to 10% appearing once. The CDR3 spans 11 residues. Per germline, CDR1 DFQATT and CDR2 SNEGSKA (reference sequence). Trimming stripped 3 bases from V and 7 bases from J, with 10 bases between. The sample holds a few counts of this clonotype. Its specificity is unknown. Findings and limits, study-wide: Twin pairs had excess sharing that was weaker in beta out-of-frame sequences. Reduced insertions were recorded for abundant cord blood beta clonotypes, with no such pattern in memory repertoires.

The same data also contributed to another study, on yellow fever vaccine responses in identical twins.

This rearrangement joins TRBV20-1 to TRBJ2-7; the D gene is possibly TRBD2 (6 bases). This clonotype was sampled from a woman aged 18-29 years in good health. Sequenced input: PBMCs. The CDR3 reads CSASSAGEQYF. In DNA form, the CDR3 reads TGCAGTGCTAGCTCCGCGGGAGAGCAGTACTTC.